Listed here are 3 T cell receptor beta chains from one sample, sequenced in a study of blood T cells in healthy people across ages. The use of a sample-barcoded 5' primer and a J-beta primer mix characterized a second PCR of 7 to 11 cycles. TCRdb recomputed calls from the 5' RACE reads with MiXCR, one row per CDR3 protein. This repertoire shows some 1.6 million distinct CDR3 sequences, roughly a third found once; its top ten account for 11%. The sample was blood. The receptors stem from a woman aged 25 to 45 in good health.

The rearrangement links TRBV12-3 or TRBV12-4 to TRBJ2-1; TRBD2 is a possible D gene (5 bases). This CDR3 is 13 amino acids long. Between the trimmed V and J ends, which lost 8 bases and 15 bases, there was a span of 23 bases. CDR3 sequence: CASGPTEGRRWFF. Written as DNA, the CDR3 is TGTGCCAGCGGACCAACTGAGGGCAGGAGATGGTTCTTC.

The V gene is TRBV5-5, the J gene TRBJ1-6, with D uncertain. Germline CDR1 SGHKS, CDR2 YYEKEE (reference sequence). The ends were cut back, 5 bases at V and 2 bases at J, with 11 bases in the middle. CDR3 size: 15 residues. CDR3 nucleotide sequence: TGTGCCAGCAGTCTCCGGGGTCCCTATAATTCACCCCTCCACTTT. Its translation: CASSLRGPYNSPLHF.

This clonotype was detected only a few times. As DNA, the CDR3 is TGTGCCACCAGTGAATCCTGGGGAGAGACCCAGTACTTC. Protein product: CATSESWGETQYF. This chain joins TRBV24-1 and TRBJ2-5; D is undetermined. V dropped 4 bases and J dropped 4 bases, with 9 bases sitting between them. From germline, CDR1 is KGHDR and CDR2 SFDVKD. This CDR3 comprises 13 residues.